These T cell receptor beta chains were read from a single sample in a study of beta chain features in type 1 diabetes. The table came from immunoSEQ multiplex PCR; TCRdb's copy has only in-frame clones and leaves some out. In the table there are approximately 170,000 clones, 7.5% to 9.5% of which are singletons. The source material was central memory CD4+ T cells from blood. The origin of the receptors is a woman in her late teens or twenties in good health. The CDR3 runs from the conserved cysteine through the conserved F or W. D genes are given only for firm matches. Clone size, where shown, is once, few, many, or a class for clones that have expanded.

14 | TRBJ1-1 | TRBV7-8 | few | . | CASSLVAVNTEAFF | TGTGCCAGCAGCTTAGTGGCGGTGAACACTGAAGCTTTCTTT
14 | TRBJ1-5 | TRBV7-2 | few | . | CASSRTGLNQPQHF | TGTGCCAGCAGCCGAACAGGGCTTAATCAGCCCCAGCATTTT
15 | TRBJ2-3 | TRBV4-3 | . | . | CASSQDWQSTDTQYF | TGCGCCAGCAGCCAAGATTGGCAGAGCACAGATACGCAGTATTTT
15 | TRBJ1-5 | TRBV5-4 | . | TRBD1 | CASSLEGRGFGPQHF | TGTGCCAGCAGCTTGGAGGGCAGGGGGTTTGGGCCCCAGCATTTT
13 | TRBJ1-2 | TRBV7-2 | few | . | CASSLQSGMGYTF | TGTGCCAGCAGCTTACAATCAGGGATGGGCTACACCTTC
12 | TRBJ2-2 | TRBV30 | . | . | CAWRQNTGELFF | TGTGCCTGGAGACAGAACACCGGGGAGCTGTTTTTT
13 | TRBJ2-7 | TRBV7-2 | few | TRBD1 | CASSSGQVWEQYF | TGTGCCAGCAGCTCGGGACAGGTTTGGGAGCAGTACTTC
13 | TRBJ2-3 | TRBV29-1 | few | . | CSVEPGKGDTQYF | TGCAGCGTTGAGCCCGGGAAAGGAGATACGCAGTATTTT
15 | TRBJ2-5 | TRBV5-4 | . | . | CASSFALAPGETQYF | TGTGCCAGCAGCTTTGCTTTGGCGCCGGGGGAGACCCAGTACTTC
15 | TRBJ1-1 | TRBV6-5 | few | . | CASSYSSGSSTEAFF | TGTGCCAGCAGTTACTCCTCAGGGTCGAGCACTGAAGCTTTCTTT
13 | TRBJ2-2 | TRBV30 | . | TRBD2 | CASSRGGSGELFF | TGTGCCTCCAGTCGGGGGGGGTCCGGGGAGCTGTTTTTT
13 | TRBJ2-1 | TRBV19 | . | TRBD2 | CASSDQREDEQFF | TGTGCCTCCTCGGACCAGCGGGAGGATGAGCAGTTCTTC
14 | TRBJ1-1 | TRBV6-5 | few | . | CASSYSIRIPEAFF | TGTGCCAGCAGTTACTCGATCAGAATCCCTGAAGCTTTCTTT
15 | TRBJ1-1 | TRBV18 | . | TRBD1 | CASSPPTGGKTEAFF | TGTGCCAGCTCACCCCCGACAGGGGGCAAGACTGAAGCTTTCTTT
15 | TRBJ2-5 | TRBV7-7 | . | . | CASSLAAGYQETQYF | TGTGCTAGCAGCTTAGCGGCAGGGTACCAAGAGACCCAGTACTTC
17 | TRBJ1-2 | TRBV4-1 | few | . | CASSQWAQPRTHYGYTF | TGCGCCAGCAGCCAATGGGCCCAGCCGCGAACACACTATGGCTACACCTTC
14 | TRBJ1-2 | TRBV7-9 | . | . | CASSSGTQGYGYTF | TGTGCCAGCAGCTCCGGAACCCAGGGCTATGGCTACACCTTC
14 | TRBJ2-7 | TRBV5-1 | few | . | CASKGGPSAYEQYF | TGCGCCAGCAAGGGGGGGCCCTCCGCCTACGAGCAGTACTTC
13 | TRBJ1-1 | TRBV6-5 | few | TRBD1 | CASSSRGRERAFF | TGTGCCAGCAGCTCCAGGGGGCGAGAGAGGGCTTTCTTT
15 | TRBJ2-7 | TRBV18 | few | TRBD2 | CASSPSPSGAYEQYF | TGTGCCAGCTCACCATCTCCTAGCGGCGCCTACGAGCAGTACTTC
16 | TRBJ2-4 | TRBV7-2 | many | . | CASRRLGSVAKNIQYF | TGTGCCAGCAGACGTCTTGGTAGTGTAGCCAAAAACATTCAGTACTTC
13 | TRBJ1-2 | TRBV30 | few | . | CAWLIPTNYGYTF | TGTGCCTGGTTGATTCCTACCAACTATGGCTACACCTTC
15 | TRBJ2-2 | TRBV7-9 | few | . | CASSFEGTGTGELFF | TGTGCCAGCAGCTTTGAGGGCACGGGCACCGGGGAGCTGTTTTTT
13 | TRBJ2-3 | TRBV7-6 | few | . | CASSGGARGTQYF | TGTGCCAGCAGCGGGGGGGCCAGGGGTACGCAGTATTTT
14 | TRBJ2-7 | TRBV4-2 | few | . | CASSQPESGYEQYF | TGTGCCAGCAGCCAACCGGAATCGGGTTACGAGCAGTACTTC
11 | TRBJ2-1 | TRBV7-3 | few | . | CASSSAGEQFF | TGTGCCAGCAGCTCAGCAGGTGAGCAGTTCTTC
16 | TRBJ2-1 | TRBV11-2 | few | TRBD2 | CASSRAGTSGSREQFF | TGTGCCAGCAGCCGGGCCGGGACTAGCGGGAGCAGGGAGCAGTTCTTC
14 | TRBJ1-1 | TRBV29-1 | . | TRBD1 | CSVRLTGTGIEAFF | TGCAGCGTCCGACTTACCGGGACAGGGATTGAAGCTTTCTTT
13 | TRBJ1-2 | TRBV25-1 | . | . | CASSPGTYYGYTF | TGTGCCAGCAGTCCCGGGACTTACTATGGCTACACCTTC